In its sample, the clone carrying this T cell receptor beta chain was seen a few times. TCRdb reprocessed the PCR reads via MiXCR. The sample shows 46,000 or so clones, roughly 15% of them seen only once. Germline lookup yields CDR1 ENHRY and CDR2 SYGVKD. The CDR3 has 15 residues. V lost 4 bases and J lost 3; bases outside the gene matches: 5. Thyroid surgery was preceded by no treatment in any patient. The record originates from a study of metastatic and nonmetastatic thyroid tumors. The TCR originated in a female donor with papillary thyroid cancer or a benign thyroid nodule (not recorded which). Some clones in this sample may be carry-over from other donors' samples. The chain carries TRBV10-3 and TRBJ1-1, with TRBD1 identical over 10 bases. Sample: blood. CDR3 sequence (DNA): TGTGCCATCAGTGTACCGGGACAGGGGCACACTGAAGCTTTCTTT. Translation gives CAISVPGQGHTEAFF.